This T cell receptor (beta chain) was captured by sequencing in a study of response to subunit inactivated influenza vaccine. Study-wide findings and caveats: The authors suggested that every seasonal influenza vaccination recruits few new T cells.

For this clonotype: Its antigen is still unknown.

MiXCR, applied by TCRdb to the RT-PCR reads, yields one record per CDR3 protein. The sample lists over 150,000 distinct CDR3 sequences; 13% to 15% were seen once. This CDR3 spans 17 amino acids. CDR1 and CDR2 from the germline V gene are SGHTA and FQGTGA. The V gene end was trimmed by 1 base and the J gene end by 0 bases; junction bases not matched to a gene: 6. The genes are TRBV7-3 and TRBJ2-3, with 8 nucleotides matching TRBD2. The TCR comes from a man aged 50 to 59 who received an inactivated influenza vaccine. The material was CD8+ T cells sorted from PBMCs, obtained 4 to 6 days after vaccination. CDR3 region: CASSLSHSGTSTDTQYF. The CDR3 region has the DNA TGTGCCAGCAGCTTAAGCCATAGCGGGACTAGCACAGATACGCAGTATTTT.